The 10 T cell receptor beta chains in this list originate from one sample, sequenced in a study of CD4 T cells in relation to SARS-CoV-2 and coronaviruses. The antigens for these receptors are not known. Assay used: immunoSEQ multiplex PCR; TCRdb lists only in-frame clones, some missing. The table includes around 12,000 clones, roughly 82% detected once. Unexposed donor CD4+ T cells date from about 2011-2018, before the COVID-19 pandemic. Isolation of CD4+ T cells took place after approximately 11 days in culture. Input material: CD4+ T cells from PBMCs, cultured in vitro. Receptor source: a human donor in good health.

The chain uses TRBV7-8 and TRBJ2-2, with D perhaps matching TRBD2 (6 bases). V dropped 1 base and J dropped 7 bases, with 19 bases sitting between them. In germline, CDR1 is SGHVS, CDR2 FQNEAQ. The CDR3 is made up of 17 amino acids. The CDR3 DNA sequence: TGTGCCAGCAGCTTAGACAAATTCGCGGCAGCGGGCGGGGAGCTGTTTTTT. This translates into CASSLDKFAAAGGELFF.

This clone has just one count. This sequence joins TRBV11-2 and TRBJ2-1; D not certain. CDR3 length equals 14 residues. Germline CDR1 and CDR2: SGHAT and FQNNGV. V lost 4 bases and J lost 7, with 14 bases in between. This CDR3 reads CASSSSGLLNEQFF. Written as DNA, the CDR3 is TGTGCCAGCAGCTCTAGTGGGTTACTTAATGAGCAGTTCTTC.

The chain has TRBV5-8 and TRBJ1-4; D call uncertain. The V and J ends lost 9 bases and 0 bases respectively, with 12 bases between them. Per germline, CDR1 SGHTS and CDR2 YDEGEE. The CDR3 has 14 residues. The chain's CDR3 is CATHPHPTNEKLFF. For the CDR3, the DNA is TGTGCCACACACCCCCACCCAACTAATGAAAAACTGTTTTTT.

V and J are TRBV3-1 (or the pseudogene TRBV3-2) and TRBJ2-2; possible D gene TRBD2, 5 bases. This CDR3 spans 15 amino acids. The germline V gene has CDR1 LGHDT and CDR2 YNNKEL (reference sequence). Trimming shortened V by 2 bases and J by 6 bases, and 13 bases separated the two germline ends. The CDR3 loop is CASSQSYGGAGELFF. In nucleotides, the CDR3 is TGTGCCAGCAGCCAATCATACGGAGGAGCCGGGGAGCTGTTTTTT.

The CDR3 sequence is CASTSTGGPYNEQFF. CDR3 DNA: TGTGCCAGCACCTCAACAGGGGGTCCTTACAATGAGCAGTTCTTC. V is TRBV7-9 and J is TRBJ2-1, with 8 nucleotides matching TRBD1. V was clipped by 7 bases and J by 4 bases; unmatched bases: 9. The CDR3 extends over 15 amino acids. CDR1 and CDR2 from the germline V gene are SEHNR and FQNEAQ (reference sequence).

The rearrangement links TRBV3-1 (or the pseudogene TRBV3-2) to TRBJ2-3; D gene unclear. CDR1 and CDR2 from the germline V gene are LGHDT and YNNKEL (reference sequence). This CDR3 has 12 residues. The ends were cut back, 1 base at V and 3 bases at J, with 2 bases in the middle. This chain's CDR3 is CASSQGTDTQYF. The CDR3 region has the DNA TGTGCCAGCAGCCAAGGGACAGATACGCAGTATTTT.

This clone came up a few times. The rearrangement uses TRBV29-1 and TRBJ2-7; D unresolved. The ends were cut back, 1 base at V and 3 bases at J, with 4 bases in the middle. Looked up from germline, CDR1 is SQVTM and CDR2 is ANQGSEA. The CDR3 consists of 11 residues. The CDR3 sequence: CSVEVLYEQYF. CDR3 nucleotides: TGCAGCGTTGAAGTTCTCTACGAGCAGTACTTC.

The chain carries TRBV6-9 and TRBJ2-7, with 15 bases lining up with TRBD2. The CDR3 runs 17 residues. From germline, CDR1 is MNHGY and CDR2 SVAAGI. With 4 bases clipped from V and 7 bases from J, the junction kept 11 bases outside the gene matches. In nucleotides, the CDR3 is TGTGCCAGCAGTTCTAAAGGACTAGCGGGAGGGCCGGGGGAGCAGTACTTC. Residues: CASSSKGLAGGPGEQYF.

V is TRBV29-1 and J is TRBJ2-1; 7 nucleotides line up with TRBD2. The germline V gene has CDR1 SQVTM and CDR2 ANQGSEA. The V segment lost 3 bases and the J segment 9 bases; nucleotides outside the gene matches: 11. This CDR3 region has 14 residues. The CDR3 loop is CSVDWAAGRVEQFF. The CDR3 nucleotides are TGCAGCGTTGACTGGGCGGCGGGGAGGGTTGAGCAGTTCTTC.

This chain links TRBV27 with TRBJ2-4, with 8 bases lining up with TRBD1. Germline assignment: CDR1 MNHEY and CDR2 SMNVEV (reference sequence). With V trimmed by 5 bases and J by 2 bases, 20 bases remained unmatched. The CDR3 loop spans 20 amino acids. The CDR3 DNA reads as TGTGCCAGCAGTAGAAATGTCCCGGGACAGGTTTCTGCCTCCAAAAACATTCAGTACTTC. It translates to CASSRNVPGQVSASKNIQYF.